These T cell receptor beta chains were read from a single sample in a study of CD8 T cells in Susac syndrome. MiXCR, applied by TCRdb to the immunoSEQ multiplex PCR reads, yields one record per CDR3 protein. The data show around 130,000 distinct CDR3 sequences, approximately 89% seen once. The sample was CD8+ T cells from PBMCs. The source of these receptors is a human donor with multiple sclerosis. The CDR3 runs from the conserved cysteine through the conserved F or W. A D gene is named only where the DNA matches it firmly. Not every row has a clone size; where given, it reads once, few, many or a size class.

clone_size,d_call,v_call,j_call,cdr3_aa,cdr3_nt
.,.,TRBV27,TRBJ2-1,CASSFSEDEQFF,TGTGCCAGCAGTTTTTCCGAGGATGAGCAGTTCTTC
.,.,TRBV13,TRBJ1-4,CASSLRRDWGEKLFF,TGTGCCAGCAGCCTGCGACGGGACTGGGGTGAAAAACTGTTTTTT
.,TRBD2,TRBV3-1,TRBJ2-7,CASSPITSAQIPYEQYF,TGTGCCAGCAGCCCTATAACTAGCGCCCAGATCCCCTACGAGCAGTACTTC
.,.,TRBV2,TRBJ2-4,CASKLTEAKNIQYF,TGTGCCAGCAAACTGACCGAAGCCAAAAACATTCAGTACTTC
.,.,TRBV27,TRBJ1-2,CASSLSGWGDYGYTF,TGTGCCAGCAGTTTATCCGGTTGGGGGGACTATGGCTACACCTTC
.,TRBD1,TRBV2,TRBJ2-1,CASVPLTGGYNEQFF,TGTGCCAGCGTACCGTTGACAGGGGGGTACAATGAGCAGTTCTTC
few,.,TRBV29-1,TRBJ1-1,CSAQTRGGLQAEAFF,TGCAGCGCCCAGACACGGGGCGGCCTGCAGGCTGAAGCTTTCTTT
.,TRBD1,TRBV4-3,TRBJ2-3,CASSQDRTGGDTQYF,TGCGCCAGCAGCCAAGACCGGACAGGGGGAGATACGCAGTATTTT
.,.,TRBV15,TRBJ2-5,CATSSQDWAQYF,TGTGCCACCAGCAGCCAGGATTGGGCCCAGTACTTC
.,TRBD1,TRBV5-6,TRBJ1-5,CASSLATGGGSQPQHF,TGTGCCAGCAGCTTGGCAACAGGGGGGGGCAGTCAGCCCCAGCATTTT
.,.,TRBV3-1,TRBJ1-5,CASSQDGEGSNQPQHF,TGTGCCAGCAGCCAGGACGGGGAGGGCAGCAATCAGCCCCAGCATTTT
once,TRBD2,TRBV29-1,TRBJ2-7,CGVEASGSYEQYF,TGCGGCGTTGAAGCTAGCGGGTCCTACGAGCAGTACTTC
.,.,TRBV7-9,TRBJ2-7,CASSPLGYEQYF,TGTGCCAGCAGCCCTTTAGGCTACGAGCAGTACTTC
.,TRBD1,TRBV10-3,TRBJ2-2,CAISGGTGHTGELFF,TGTGCCATCAGTGGTGGGACAGGACACACCGGGGAGCTGTTTTTT
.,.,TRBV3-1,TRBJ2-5,CASSPSWAETQYF,TGTGCCAGCAGCCCTTCATGGGCAGAGACCCAGTACTTC
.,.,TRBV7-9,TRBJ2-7,CASNKWADEQYF,TGTGCCAGCAATAAGTGGGCGGACGAGCAGTACTTC
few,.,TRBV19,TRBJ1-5,CASSMWGSNQPQHF,TGTGCCAGTAGTATGTGGGGAAGCAATCAGCCCCAGCATTTT
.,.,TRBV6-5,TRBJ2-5,CASSYSAGDQETQYF,TGTGCCAGCAGTTACTCCGCAGGGGACCAAGAGACCCAGTACTTC
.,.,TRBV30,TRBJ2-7,CAWGPGPGEQYF,TGTGCCTGGGGCCCCGGTCCTGGCGAGCAGTACTTC
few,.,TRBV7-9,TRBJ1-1,CASSSTVNTEAFF,TGTGCCAGCAGCTCCACAGTAAACACTGAAGCTTTCTTT
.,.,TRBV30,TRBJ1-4,CVDGQLGEKLFF,TGTGTAGACGGGCAGCTTGGAGAAAAACTGTTTTTT
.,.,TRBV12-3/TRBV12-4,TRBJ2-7,CASGRSYEQYF,TGTGCCAGTGGACGCTCCTACGAGCAGTACTTC
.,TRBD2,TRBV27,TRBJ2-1,CASSLGLAGVGEQFF,TGTGCCAGCAGTCTTGGACTAGCGGGAGTTGGTGAGCAGTTCTTC
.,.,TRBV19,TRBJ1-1,CASTSTGNTEAFF,TGTGCCAGTACATCGACAGGGAACACTGAAGCTTTCTTT
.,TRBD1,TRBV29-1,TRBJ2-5,CSVKDRGGGETQYF,TGCAGCGTTAAGGACAGGGGAGGAGGAGAGACCCAGTACTTC
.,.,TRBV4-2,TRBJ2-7,CASSQEGAGVGDEQYF,TGTGCCAGCAGCCAGGAGGGGGCGGGAGTCGGCGACGAGCAGTACTTC
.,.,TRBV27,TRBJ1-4,CASSAWGVVREKLFF,TGTGCCAGCAGCGCCTGGGGTGTAGTCAGGGAAAAACTGTTTTTT
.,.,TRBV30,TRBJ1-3,CAWSVRTLYSGNTIYF,TGTGCCTGGAGTGTGCGGACGCTTTACTCTGGAAACACCATATATTTT
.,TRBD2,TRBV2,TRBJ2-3,CASEAGNTDTQYF,TGTGCCAGCGAAGCGGGGAACACAGATACGCAGTATTTT
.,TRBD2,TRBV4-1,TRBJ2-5,CASSLTGEGPMETQYF,TGCGCCAGCAGCCTCACCGGGGAGGGCCCTATGGAGACCCAGTACTTC
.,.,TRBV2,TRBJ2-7,CASTTNYEQYF,TGTGCCAGCACTACTAACTACGAGCAGTACTTC
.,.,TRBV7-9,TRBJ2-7,CASSSTNRLYEQYF,TGTGCCAGCAGCTCAACAAACAGGCTTTACGAGCAGTACTTC
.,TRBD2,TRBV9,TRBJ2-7,CASSVSGSPQYEQYF,TGTGCCAGCAGCGTTAGCGGGAGCCCCCAGTACGAGCAGTACTTC
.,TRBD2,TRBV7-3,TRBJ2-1,CASSLVAGGPYNEQFF,TGTGCCAGCAGCTTAGTAGCGGGAGGGCCCTACAATGAGCAGTTCTTC
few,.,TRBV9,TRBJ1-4,CASSEGGDAEKLFF,TGTGCCAGCAGCGAGGGGGGGGACGCGGAAAAACTGTTTTTT
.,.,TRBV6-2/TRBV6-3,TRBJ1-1,CASNQGHTEAFF,TGTGCCAGCAACCAGGGCCACACTGAAGCTTTCTTT
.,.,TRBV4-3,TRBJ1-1,CASSQRAGASEAFF,TGCGCCAGCAGCCAACGAGCCGGGGCATCTGAAGCTTTCTTT
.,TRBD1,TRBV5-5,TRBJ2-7,CASSWGQGDYEQYF,TGTGCCAGCAGCTGGGGACAGGGGGACTACGAGCAGTACTTC
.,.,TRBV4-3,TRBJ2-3,CASSQPWTDSADTQYF,TGCGCCAGCAGCCAACCTTGGACTGACTCGGCAGATACGCAGTATTTT
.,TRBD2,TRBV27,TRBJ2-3,CASRLGLGADTQYF,TGTGCCAGCAGGCTGGGACTAGGAGCAGATACGCAGTATTTT
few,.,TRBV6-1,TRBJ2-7,CASSWGASYEQYF,TGTGCCAGCTCCTGGGGAGCTTCATACGAGCAGTACTTC
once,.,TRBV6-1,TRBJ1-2,CASSTQQGFPGYGYTF,TGTGCCAGCAGTACCCAACAAGGTTTCCCGGGCTATGGCTACACCTTC
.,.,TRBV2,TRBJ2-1,CASCPGGEQFF,TGTGCCAGCTGTCCAGGAGGTGAGCAGTTCTTC
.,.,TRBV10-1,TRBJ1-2,CASRRGGSPYGYTF,TGCGCCAGCAGACGGGGGGGGTCTCCCTATGGCTACACCTTC
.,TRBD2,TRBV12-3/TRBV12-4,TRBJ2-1,CASTPLGTSGDEQFF,TGTGCCAGCACCCCCCTGGGGACTAGCGGCGATGAGCAGTTCTTC
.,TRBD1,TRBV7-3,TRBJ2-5,CASSQEGQGRETQYF,TGTGCCAGCAGCCAAGAAGGACAGGGGCGGGAGACCCAGTACTTC
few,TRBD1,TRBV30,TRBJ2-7,CAWNRGLSGEQYF,TGTGCCTGGAACAGGGGTCTCTCGGGGGAGCAGTACTTC
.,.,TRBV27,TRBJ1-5,CASSLSGGYSNQPQHF,TGTGCCAGCAGTTTATCTGGGGGGTATAGCAATCAGCCCCAGCATTTT
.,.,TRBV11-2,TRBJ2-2,CASSLDWGPGELFF,TGTGCCAGCAGCTTAGATTGGGGGCCCGGGGAGCTGTTTTTT
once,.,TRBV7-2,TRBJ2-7,CASSSLGYYEQYF,TGTGCCAGCAGCTCGCTAGGGTACTACGAGCAGTACTTC
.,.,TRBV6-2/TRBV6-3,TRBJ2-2,CASTLRGLGELFF,TGTGCCAGCACTCTTCGGGGTCTCGGGGAGCTGTTTTTT
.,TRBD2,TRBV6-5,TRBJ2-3,CASSYQLAGGQYF,TGTGCCAGCAGTTACCAATTAGCGGGAGGGCAGTATTTT
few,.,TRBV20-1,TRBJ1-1,CSARDRMNTEAFF,TGCAGTGCTAGAGATCGAATGAACACTGAAGCTTTCTTT
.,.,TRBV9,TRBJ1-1,CASSVGIRDGSFWNTEAFF,TGTGCCAGCAGCGTAGGAATCCGGGACGGATCCTTTTGGAACACTGAAGCTTTCTTT
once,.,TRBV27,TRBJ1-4,CAGSRQALVATNEKLFF,TGTGCCGGCAGTCGACAGGCCTTAGTTGCAACTAATGAAAAACTGTTTTTT
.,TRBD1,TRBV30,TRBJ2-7,CASRDRRSEQYF,TGTGCCTCGAGGGACAGGAGAAGCGAGCAGTACTTC
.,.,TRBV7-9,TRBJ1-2,CASSLGAVNGYTF,TGTGCCAGCAGCTTAGGGGCGGTTAATGGCTACACCTTC
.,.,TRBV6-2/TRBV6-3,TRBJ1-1,CASSYQGPTNTEAFF,TGTGCCAGCAGTTACCAGGGGCCCACAAACACTGAAGCTTTCTTT
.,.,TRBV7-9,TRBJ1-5,CASSLTGKGQPQHF,TGTGCCAGCAGCTTAACCGGGAAGGGGCAGCCCCAGCATTTT